This TCR beta chain stems from a study of T cell repertoires in cytomegalovirus infection. A note on this clonotype: Its target is not known.

TCRdb independently ran MiXCR on the reads; one entry per CDR3 protein. The sample lists approximately 500,000 distinct CDR3 sequences, around 30% occurring once. The CDR3 runs to 12 residues. Germline CDR1 reads MNHNS; CDR2 reads SASEGT. The V and J ends lost 6 bases and 9 bases respectively, with 12 bases between them. The chain joins TRBV6-1 to TRBJ1-5; no clear D. The starting material was cultured PBMCs, obtained from culture after CMV antigen stimulation. This clonotype was obtained from a human donor in good health (CMV status not recorded). Some clones in this sample may be carry-over from other donors' samples. Here the CDR3 DNA reads TGTGCCAGCAGCACGAGACCTCTGCCCCAGCATTTT. Amino acid sequence: CASSTRPLPQHF.